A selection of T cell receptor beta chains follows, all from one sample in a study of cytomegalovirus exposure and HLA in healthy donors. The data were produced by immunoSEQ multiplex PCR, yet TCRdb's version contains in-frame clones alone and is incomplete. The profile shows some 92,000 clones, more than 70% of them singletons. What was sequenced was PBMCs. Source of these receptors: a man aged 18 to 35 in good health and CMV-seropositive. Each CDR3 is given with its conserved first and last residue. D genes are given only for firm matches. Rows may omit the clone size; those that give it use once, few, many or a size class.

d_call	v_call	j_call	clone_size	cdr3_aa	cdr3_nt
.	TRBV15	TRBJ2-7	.	CATSRAIGDITTGEQYF	TGTGCCACCAGCAGAGCCATAGGGGACATCACGACCGGCGAGCAGTACTTC
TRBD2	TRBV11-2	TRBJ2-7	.	CASSSASGGPDEQYF	TGTGCCAGCAGCTCAGCCAGCGGGGGCCCCGACGAGCAGTACTTC
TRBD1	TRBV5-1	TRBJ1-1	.	CASSRAGTGFGGTEAFF	TGCGCCAGCAGCCGGGCCGGGACAGGGTTCGGGGGAACTGAAGCTTTCTTT
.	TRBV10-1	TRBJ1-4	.	CASSESNGWGATNEKLFF	TGCGCCAGCAGTGAGTCGAATGGGTGGGGAGCAACTAATGAAAAACTGTTTTTT
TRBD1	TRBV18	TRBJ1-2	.	CASSPLGQGDNYGYTF	TGTGCCAGCTCACCCCTAGGACAGGGGGACAACTATGGCTACACCTTC
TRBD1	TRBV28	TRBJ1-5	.	CASSSRQGRQPQHF	TGTGCCAGCAGTTCCCGACAGGGGAGGCAGCCCCAGCATTTT
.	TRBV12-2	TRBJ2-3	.	CASRLLQPLSPRTDTQYF	TGTGCAAGTCGCTTACTACAGCCCCTGTCCCCCCGCACAGATACGCAGTATTTT
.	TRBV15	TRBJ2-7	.	CATSRGSAGEQYF	TGTGCCACCAGCAGAGGGTCTGCGGGGGAGCAGTACTTC
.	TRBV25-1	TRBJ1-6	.	CASSESRGSSYNSPLHF	TGTGCCAGCAGTGAATCCAGAGGGAGCTCCTATAATTCACCCCTCCACTTT
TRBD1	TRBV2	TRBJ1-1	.	CASTITGGAFF	TGTGCCAGCACCATAACAGGGGGAGCTTTCTTT
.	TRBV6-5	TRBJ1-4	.	CASSRGQRVNEKLFF	TGTGCCAGCAGCCGAGGACAGCGCGTTAATGAAAAACTGTTTTTT
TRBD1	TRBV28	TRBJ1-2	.	CASSEGQGRNGYTF	TGTGCCAGCAGTGAAGGACAGGGGAGAAATGGCTACACCTTC
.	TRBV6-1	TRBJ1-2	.	CASRGGINYGYTF	TGTGCCAGCAGAGGAGGCATTAACTATGGCTACACCTTC
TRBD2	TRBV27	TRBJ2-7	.	CASSPSGGLFERYF	TGTGCCAGCAGTCCTTCGGGGGGTCTCTTTGAGAGGTACTTC
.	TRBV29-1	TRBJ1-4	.	CSVGQGRGRDEKLFF	TGCAGCGTTGGGCAAGGAAGGGGCCGTGATGAAAAACTGTTTTTT
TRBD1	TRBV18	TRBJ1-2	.	CASSPQKRRKDRLYF	TGTGCCAGCTCACCACAAAAACGTCGAAAGGACAGGCTTTACTTC
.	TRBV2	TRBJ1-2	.	CASSLGGGPNYGYTF	TGTGCCAGCAGTTTGGGCGGGGGTCCTAACTATGGCTACACCTTC
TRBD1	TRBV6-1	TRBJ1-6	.	CASSEHQGAVNNSPLHF	TGTGCCAGCAGTGAACATCAGGGGGCCGTTAATAATTCACCCCTCCACTTT
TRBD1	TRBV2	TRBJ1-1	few	CASSRQGWTEAFF	TGTGCCAGCAGTAGACAGGGGTGGACTGAAGCTTTCTTT
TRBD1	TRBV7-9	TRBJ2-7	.	CASSSGQVQYEQYF	TGTGCCAGCAGTTCTGGACAGGTCCAATACGAGCAGTACTTC